The rows below give T cell receptor beta chains drawn from one sample of a study of chemoradiotherapy in HPV16-positive cancers. Sequenced by immunoSEQ multiplex PCR; TCRdb stores in-frame clones only, minus some. The data show approximately 12,000 clones, about 88% seen once. The sample in question was blood, obtained from a patient who underwent chemoradiotherapy. Receptor source: a human donor with HPV-associated anogenital cancer. Both conserved end residues are part of each CDR3. Each record gives: CDR3 protein, CDR3 DNA, D gene, J gene, clone size, V gene. A D gene is named only where the DNA matches it firmly. Only part of the rows carry a size: once, few, many, or a class if the clone is expanded.

CDR3aa: CASSLEHAMNTEAFF
CDR3nt: TGTGCCAGCTCATTAGAACACGCCATGAACACTGAAGCTTTCTTT
d_gene: -
j_gene: TRBJ1-1
abundance: -
v_gene: TRBV18

CDR3aa: CASSLLDQPQHF
CDR3nt: TGTGCCAGCAGCCTTTTAGATCAGCCCCAGCATTTT
d_gene: -
j_gene: TRBJ1-5
abundance: few
v_gene: TRBV7-9

CDR3aa: CASSTRLAGGYLTSTDTQYF
CDR3nt: TGTGCCAGTAGTACACGACTAGCGGGAGGTTATCTCACTAGCACAGATACGCAGTATTTT
d_gene: TRBD2
j_gene: TRBJ2-3
abundance: -
v_gene: TRBV19

CDR3aa: CASSLTTGINQPQHF
CDR3nt: TGCGCCAGCAGCTTGACGACAGGGATCAATCAGCCCCAGCATTTT
d_gene: TRBD1
j_gene: TRBJ1-5
abundance: -
v_gene: TRBV5-1

CDR3aa: CASSGTGRFNYGYTF
CDR3nt: TGTGCCAGCAGCGGTACAGGGAGATTTAACTATGGCTACACCTTC
d_gene: -
j_gene: TRBJ1-2
abundance: -
v_gene: TRBV5-6

CDR3aa: CASSFEGVTNTDTQYF
CDR3nt: TGTGCCAGTAGCTTCGAGGGGGTTACAAACACAGATACGCAGTATTTT
d_gene: -
j_gene: TRBJ2-3
abundance: -
v_gene: TRBV19

CDR3aa: CASSITPTGKSEKLFF
CDR3nt: TGTGCCAGTAGTATCACCCCCACAGGGAAGTCGGAAAAACTGTTTTTT
d_gene: -
j_gene: TRBJ1-4
abundance: -
v_gene: TRBV19

CDR3aa: CACLGGFKETQYF
CDR3nt: TGTGCCTGTTTAGGCGGGTTTAAAGAGACCCAGTACTTC
d_gene: -
j_gene: TRBJ2-5
abundance: -
v_gene: TRBV30

CDR3aa: CASSVNPSGVYSGNTIYF
CDR3nt: TGTGCCAGCAGCGTAAACCCATCGGGAGTCTACTCTGGAAACACCATATATTTT
d_gene: -
j_gene: TRBJ1-3
abundance: -
v_gene: TRBV9

CDR3aa: CASSPGRGRDNEQFF
CDR3nt: TGTGCCAGCAGCCCGGGCCGGGGCCGGGACAATGAGCAGTTCTTC
d_gene: -
j_gene: TRBJ2-1
abundance: once
v_gene: TRBV7-2

CDR3aa: CASSEGDSQPQHF
CDR3nt: TGTGCCAGCAGTGAAGGTGACAGTCAGCCCCAGCATTTT
d_gene: -
j_gene: TRBJ1-5
abundance: -
v_gene: TRBV6-1

CDR3aa: CASSKQGAAYGYTF
CDR3nt: TGCGCCAGCAGCAAACAGGGGGCAGCCTATGGCTACACCTTC
d_gene: TRBD1
j_gene: TRBJ1-2
abundance: -
v_gene: TRBV5-1

CDR3aa: CASGRGSGANVLTF
CDR3nt: TGTGCCAGTGGCCGCGGTTCTGGGGCCAACGTCCTGACTTTC
d_gene: -
j_gene: TRBJ2-6
abundance: -
v_gene: TRBV19

CDR3aa: CASSLDRGTETQYF
CDR3nt: TGTGCCAGCAGCTTGGACAGGGGCACGGAGACCCAGTACTTC
d_gene: TRBD1
j_gene: TRBJ2-5
abundance: -
v_gene: TRBV5-5

CDR3aa: CASSWGAGGQIDTQYF
CDR3nt: TGTGCCAGCAGTTGGGGAGCGGGGGGCCAGATAGATACGCAGTATTTT
d_gene: TRBD2
j_gene: TRBJ2-3
abundance: -
v_gene: TRBV6-6

CDR3aa: CASSFGRGLYNEQFF
CDR3nt: TGTGCCAGCAGCTTTGGGAGGGGCCTTTACAATGAGCAGTTCTTC
d_gene: TRBD2
j_gene: TRBJ2-1
abundance: -
v_gene: TRBV11-2

CDR3aa: CASSVAPTGELFF
CDR3nt: TGTGCCAGCAGCGTAGCTCCGACCGGGGAGCTGTTTTTT
d_gene: -
j_gene: TRBJ2-2
abundance: -
v_gene: TRBV9

CDR3aa: CASSLAGGSGAGKTQYF
CDR3nt: TGTGCCAGCAGCTTAGCGGGGGGTAGCGGGGCCGGAAAGACCCAGTACTTC
d_gene: TRBD2
j_gene: TRBJ2-5
abundance: -
v_gene: TRBV7-2

CDR3aa: CASKVLATNEKLFF
CDR3nt: TGTGCCAGCAAGGTCCTCGCAACTAATGAAAAACTGTTTTTT
d_gene: -
j_gene: TRBJ1-4
abundance: -
v_gene: TRBV6-6

CDR3aa: CASSQEETQYF
CDR3nt: TGTGCCAGCAGCCAAGAAGAGACCCAGTACTTC
d_gene: -
j_gene: TRBJ2-5
abundance: -
v_gene: TRBV4-2

CDR3aa: CASSAFDGNTEAFF
CDR3nt: TGTGCCAGCAGTGCCTTTGATGGGAACACTGAAGCTTTCTTT
d_gene: -
j_gene: TRBJ1-1
abundance: -
v_gene: TRBV6-1

CDR3aa: CASSLPRQYGYTF
CDR3nt: TGTGCCAGCAGCTTGCCCCGACAGTATGGCTACACCTTC
d_gene: -
j_gene: TRBJ1-2
abundance: -
v_gene: TRBV5-6

CDR3aa: CASTTGLAGGSKNIQYF
CDR3nt: TGTGCCAGCACTACCGGACTAGCGGGGGGATCCAAAAACATTCAGTACTTC
d_gene: TRBD2
j_gene: TRBJ2-4
abundance: -
v_gene: TRBV2

CDR3aa: CASSRARNSPLHF
CDR3nt: TGTGCCAGCAGCCGGGCCCGAAATTCACCCCTCCACTTT
d_gene: -
j_gene: TRBJ1-6
abundance: once
v_gene: TRBV6-4

CDR3aa: CASSSPGQGGETQYF
CDR3nt: TGCGCCAGCAGCAGCCCCGGACAGGGGGGGGAGACCCAGTACTTC
d_gene: TRBD1
j_gene: TRBJ2-5
abundance: -
v_gene: TRBV5-1

CDR3aa: CASSRQGGNSPLHF
CDR3nt: TGTGCCAGCAGTCGACAGGGCGGTAATTCACCCCTCCACTTT
d_gene: TRBD1
j_gene: TRBJ1-6
abundance: -
v_gene: TRBV6-5

CDR3aa: CASSLGFRVIPVSTQYF
CDR3nt: TGCGCCAGCAGCCTAGGGTTTCGGGTGATCCCCGTGTCGACCCAGTACTTC
d_gene: -
j_gene: TRBJ2-5
abundance: once
v_gene: TRBV4-1

CDR3aa: CASSLVGTGSYNEQFF
CDR3nt: TGTGCCAGCAGCTTAGTGGGGACAGGGAGCTACAATGAGCAGTTCTTC
d_gene: TRBD1
j_gene: TRBJ2-1
abundance: -
v_gene: TRBV7-2

CDR3aa: CASSIYRTYNINQPQHF
CDR3nt: TGTGCCAGTAGTATATACAGGACCTATAACATCAATCAGCCCCAGCATTTT
d_gene: -
j_gene: TRBJ1-5
abundance: -
v_gene: TRBV19

CDR3aa: CAITALSPGTGTGELFF
CDR3nt: TGTGCCATAACAGCGCTAAGTCCCGGGACAGGGACCGGGGAGCTGTTTTTT
d_gene: TRBD1
j_gene: TRBJ2-2
abundance: -
v_gene: TRBV10-3

CDR3aa: CASSADTTEAFF
CDR3nt: TGTGCCAGCAGTGCGGACACCACTGAAGCTTTCTTT
d_gene: -
j_gene: TRBJ1-1
abundance: -
v_gene: TRBV6-1

CDR3aa: CASSDRQGSSYEQYF
CDR3nt: TGTGCCAGTAGCGACCGACAGGGCAGCTCCTACGAGCAGTACTTC
d_gene: TRBD1
j_gene: TRBJ2-7
abundance: -
v_gene: TRBV19

CDR3aa: CASSLGPMNNEQFF
CDR3nt: TGTGCCAGCAGCTTAGGGCCTATGAACAATGAGCAGTTCTTC
d_gene: -
j_gene: TRBJ2-1
abundance: -
v_gene: TRBV11-2

CDR3aa: CASSLQGRSYGYTF
CDR3nt: TGTGCCAGTAGTTTACAGGGGCGGAGCTATGGCTACACCTTC
d_gene: TRBD1
j_gene: TRBJ1-2
abundance: -
v_gene: TRBV19

CDR3aa: CASSPGSVSDNEKLFF
CDR3nt: TGTGCCAGCAGTCCGGGATCAGTCTCCGATAATGAAAAACTGTTTTTT
d_gene: -
j_gene: TRBJ1-4
abundance: -
v_gene: TRBV28

CDR3aa: CASKSAGGLDTEAFF
CDR3nt: TGTGCCAGCAAGTCGGCAGGGGGCTTGGACACTGAAGCTTTCTTT
d_gene: TRBD1
j_gene: TRBJ1-1
abundance: -
v_gene: TRBV9

CDR3aa: CASSSWDSLSYGYTF
CDR3nt: TGTGCCAGCAGCTCTTGGGACAGCTTATCCTATGGCTACACCTTC
d_gene: TRBD1
j_gene: TRBJ1-2
abundance: -
v_gene: TRBV5-6

CDR3aa: CASKRDGLNYGYTF
CDR3nt: TGTGCCTCAAAAAGGGACGGACTTAACTATGGCTACACCTTC
d_gene: -
j_gene: TRBJ1-2
abundance: once
v_gene: TRBV19

CDR3aa: CASSPGGQGNYGYTF
CDR3nt: TGTGCCAGCTCACCAGGCGGACAGGGAAACTATGGCTACACCTTC
d_gene: TRBD1
j_gene: TRBJ1-2
abundance: -
v_gene: TRBV18

CDR3aa: CASSEDSSSLQETQYF
CDR3nt: TGTGCCAGCAGTGAGGATTCCTCCTCACTGCAAGAGACCCAGTACTTC
d_gene: -
j_gene: TRBJ2-5
abundance: -
v_gene: TRBV2

CDR3aa: CASRLRDRENTQYF
CDR3nt: TGTGCCAGCAGACTCCGGGACAGGGAAAATACGCAGTATTTT
d_gene: TRBD1
j_gene: TRBJ2-3
abundance: once
v_gene: TRBV7-9

CDR3aa: CASSSRSGPPNTEAFF
CDR3nt: TGTGCCAGCAGCTCGCGGTCGGGACCCCCGAACACTGAAGCTTTCTTT
d_gene: -
j_gene: TRBJ1-1
abundance: -
v_gene: TRBV7-9

CDR3aa: CASRPDGGSYGYTF
CDR3nt: TGCGCCAGCAGACCGGACGGCGGCTCCTATGGCTACACCTTC
d_gene: -
j_gene: TRBJ1-2
abundance: -
v_gene: TRBV5-1

CDR3aa: CASSQRQGEGSPLHF
CDR3nt: TGTGCCAGCAGTCAAAGACAGGGCGAGGGATCACCCCTCCACTTT
d_gene: TRBD1
j_gene: TRBJ1-6
abundance: -
v_gene: TRBV7-9

CDR3aa: CASSRMDSYEQYF
CDR3nt: TGCGCCAGCAGTAGAATGGACAGTTACGAGCAGTACTTC
d_gene: -
j_gene: TRBJ2-7
abundance: -
v_gene: TRBV10-2

CDR3aa: CASSPMDGYTF
CDR3nt: TGTGCCAGCTCACCTATGGATGGCTACACCTTC
d_gene: -
j_gene: TRBJ1-2
abundance: few
v_gene: TRBV18

CDR3aa: CASSLARLADYNEQFF
CDR3nt: TGTGCCAGCAGCTTAGCGCGACTAGCGGATTACAATGAGCAGTTCTTC
d_gene: TRBD2
j_gene: TRBJ2-1
abundance: -
v_gene: TRBV7-9

CDR3aa: CASSFDGQLAYTF
CDR3nt: TGTGCCAGCAGCTTTGACGGACAGCTAGCCTACACCTTC
d_gene: -
j_gene: TRBJ1-2
abundance: -
v_gene: TRBV7-2

CDR3aa: CASSDHGQARDGYGYTF
CDR3nt: TGTGCCAGCAGTGACCACGGACAGGCTCGAGACGGCTATGGCTACACCTTC
d_gene: TRBD1
j_gene: TRBJ1-2
abundance: -
v_gene: TRBV6-1

CDR3aa: CASSLGDQPQHF
CDR3nt: TGTGCCAGCAGCTTGGGGGATCAGCCCCAGCATTTT
d_gene: -
j_gene: TRBJ1-5
abundance: -
v_gene: TRBV5-4